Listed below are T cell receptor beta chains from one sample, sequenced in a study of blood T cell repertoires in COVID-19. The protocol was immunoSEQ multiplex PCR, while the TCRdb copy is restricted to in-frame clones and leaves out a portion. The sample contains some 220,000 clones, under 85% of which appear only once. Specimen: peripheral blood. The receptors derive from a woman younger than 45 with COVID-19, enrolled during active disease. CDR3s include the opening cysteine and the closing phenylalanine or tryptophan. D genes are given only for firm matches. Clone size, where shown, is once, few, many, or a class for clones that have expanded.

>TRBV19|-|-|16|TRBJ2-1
TGTGCCAGTAGTATACAGGGTGGAAGGTGGGGCAATGAGCAGTTCTTC
CASSIQGGRWGNEQFF
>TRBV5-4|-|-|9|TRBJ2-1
TGTGCCAGCAGCCGGGGGCAGTTCTTC
CASSRGQFF
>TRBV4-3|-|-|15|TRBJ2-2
TGCGCCAGCAGCCCGGATGGGGGCGCGACCGGGGAGCTGTTTTTT
CASSPDGGATGELFF
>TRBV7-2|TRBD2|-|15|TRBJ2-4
TGTGCCAGCAGCTTCGGGCCCCCGGGGGGAAACATTCAGTACTTC
CASSFGPPGGNIQYF
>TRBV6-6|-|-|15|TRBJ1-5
TGTGCCAGCAGTTCCCGCAGGATGGGCAATCAGCCCCAGCATTTT
CASSSRRMGNQPQHF
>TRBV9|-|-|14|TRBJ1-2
TGTGCCAGCAGCGTAGAGGGCGGGAACTATGGCTACACCTTC
CASSVEGGNYGYTF
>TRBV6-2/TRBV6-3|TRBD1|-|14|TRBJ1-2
TGTGCCAGCAGCGACAGGGGGCCTAAGGGTGGCTACACCTTC
CASSDRGPKGGYTF
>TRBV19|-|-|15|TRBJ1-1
TGTGCCAGTAGTATAGCTGGGGGGAAGAACACTGAAGCTTTCTTT
CASSIAGGKNTEAFF
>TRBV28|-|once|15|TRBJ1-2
TGTGCCAGCGACGCCAGAAGGGACAACGACTATGGCTACACCTTC
CASDARRDNDYGYTF
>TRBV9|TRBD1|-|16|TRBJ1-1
TGTGCCAGCAGCCCGAGACAGGGGGGACTGAACACTGAAGCTTTCTTT
CASSPRQGGLNTEAFF